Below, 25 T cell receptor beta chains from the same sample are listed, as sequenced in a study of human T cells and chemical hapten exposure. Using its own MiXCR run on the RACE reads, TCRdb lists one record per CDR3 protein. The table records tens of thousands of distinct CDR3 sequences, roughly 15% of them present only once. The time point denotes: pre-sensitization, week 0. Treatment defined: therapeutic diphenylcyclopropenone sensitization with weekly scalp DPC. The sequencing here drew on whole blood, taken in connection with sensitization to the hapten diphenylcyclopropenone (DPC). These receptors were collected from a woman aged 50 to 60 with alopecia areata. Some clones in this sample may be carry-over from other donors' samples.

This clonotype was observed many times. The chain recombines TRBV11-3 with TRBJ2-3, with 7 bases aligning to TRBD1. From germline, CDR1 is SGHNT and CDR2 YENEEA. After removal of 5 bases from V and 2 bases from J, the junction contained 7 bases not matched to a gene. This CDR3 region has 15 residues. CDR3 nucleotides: TGTGCCAGCAGCCCCGGGACAGCAACCACAGATACGCAGTATTTT. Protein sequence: CASSPGTATTDTQYF.

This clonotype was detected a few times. CDR3 region: CASSRGQGIHSPLHF. Written as DNA, the CDR3 is TGTGCCAGCAGCCGCGGACAGGGGATTCATTCACCCCTCCACTTT. The chain employs TRBV2 and TRBJ1-6, with 9 nucleotides matching TRBD1. Trimming at V came to 6 bases and at J to 8 bases, leaving 8 bases not matched to a gene. The germline V gene encodes CDR1 SNHLY and CDR2 FYNNEI. The CDR3 is 15 amino acids.

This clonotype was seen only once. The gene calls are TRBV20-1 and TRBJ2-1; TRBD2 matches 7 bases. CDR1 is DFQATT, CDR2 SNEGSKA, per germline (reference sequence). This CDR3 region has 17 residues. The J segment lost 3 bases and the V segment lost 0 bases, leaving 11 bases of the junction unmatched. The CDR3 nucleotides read TGCAGTGCTAGAGATTACGTAACTAGCGTGATCTACAATGAGCAGTTCTTC. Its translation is CSARDYVTSVIYNEQFF.

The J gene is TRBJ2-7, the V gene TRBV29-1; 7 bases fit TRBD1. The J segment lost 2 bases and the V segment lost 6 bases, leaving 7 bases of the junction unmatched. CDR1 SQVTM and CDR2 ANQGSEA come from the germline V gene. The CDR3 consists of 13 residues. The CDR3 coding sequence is TGCAGCGTGACCCGGGACAGACCCTACGAGCAGTACTTC. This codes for CSVTRDRPYEQYF.

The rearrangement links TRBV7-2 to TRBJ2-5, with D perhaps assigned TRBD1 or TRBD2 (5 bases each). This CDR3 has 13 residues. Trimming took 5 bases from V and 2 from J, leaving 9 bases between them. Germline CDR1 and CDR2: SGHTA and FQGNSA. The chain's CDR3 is CASSRDQQETQYF. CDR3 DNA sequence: TGTGCCAGCAGCCGGGACCAGCAAGAGACCCAGTACTTC. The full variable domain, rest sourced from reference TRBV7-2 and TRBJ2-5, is GAGVSQSPSNKVTEKGKDVELRCDPISGHTALYWYRQSLGQGLEFLIYFQGNSAPDKSGLPSDRFSAERTGGSVSTLTIQRTQQEDSAVYLCASSRDQQETQYFGPGTRLLVL.

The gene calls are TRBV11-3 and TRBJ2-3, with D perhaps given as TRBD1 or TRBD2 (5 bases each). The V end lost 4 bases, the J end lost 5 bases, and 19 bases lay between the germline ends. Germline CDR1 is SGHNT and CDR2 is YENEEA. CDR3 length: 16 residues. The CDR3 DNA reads TGTGCCAGCAGCTGCCGGGACCAGAGGGAGAGAGATACGCAGTATTTT. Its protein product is CASSCRDQRERDTQYF.

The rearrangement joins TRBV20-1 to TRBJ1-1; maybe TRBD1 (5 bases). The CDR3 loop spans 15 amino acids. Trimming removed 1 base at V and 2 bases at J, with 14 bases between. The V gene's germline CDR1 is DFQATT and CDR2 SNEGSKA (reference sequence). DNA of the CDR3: TGCAGTGCTAGAGGGGTCGACAGCAGAAACACTGAAGCTTTCTTT. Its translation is CSARGVDSRNTEAFF.

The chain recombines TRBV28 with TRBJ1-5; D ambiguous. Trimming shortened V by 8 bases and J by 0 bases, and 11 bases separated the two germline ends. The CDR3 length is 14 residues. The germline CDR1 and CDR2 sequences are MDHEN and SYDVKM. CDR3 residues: CASHNRYSNQPQHF. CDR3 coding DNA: TGTGCCAGCCATAATCGGTATAGCAATCAGCCCCAGCATTTT.

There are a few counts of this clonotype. The chain's CDR3 is CASSLAGTSGSIHEQYF. The CDR3 DNA follows: TGTGCCAGCAGCTTGGCCGGGACTAGCGGGAGTATCCACGAGCAGTACTTC. This sequence joins TRBV5-5 and TRBJ2-7; 14 nucleotides agree with TRBD2. This CDR3 is 17 amino acids long. Trimming took 0 bases from V and 5 from J; bases not matched to a gene: 7. CDR1 is SGHKS, CDR2 YYEKEE, per germline (reference sequence).

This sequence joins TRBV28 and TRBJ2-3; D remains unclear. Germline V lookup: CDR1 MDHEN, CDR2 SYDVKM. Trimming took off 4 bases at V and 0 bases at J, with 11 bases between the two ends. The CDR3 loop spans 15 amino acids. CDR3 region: CASSSPDGSTDTQYF. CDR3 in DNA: TGTGCCAGCAGTTCTCCGGACGGAAGCACAGATACGCAGTATTTT.

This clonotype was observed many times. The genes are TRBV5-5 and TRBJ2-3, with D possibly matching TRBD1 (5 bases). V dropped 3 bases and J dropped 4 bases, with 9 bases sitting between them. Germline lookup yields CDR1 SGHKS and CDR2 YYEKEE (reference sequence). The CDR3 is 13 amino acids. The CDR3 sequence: CASSSRVSDTQYF. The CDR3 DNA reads TGTGCCAGCAGCTCCAGGGTTTCAGATACGCAGTATTTT.

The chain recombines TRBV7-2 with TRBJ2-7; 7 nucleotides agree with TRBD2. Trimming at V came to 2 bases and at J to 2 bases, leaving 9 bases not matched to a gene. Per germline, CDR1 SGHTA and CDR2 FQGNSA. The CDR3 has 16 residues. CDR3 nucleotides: TGTGCCAGCAGCTTATCCTGGGGGGGGTCCCCCTACGAGCAGTACTTC. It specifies CASSLSWGGSPYEQYF.

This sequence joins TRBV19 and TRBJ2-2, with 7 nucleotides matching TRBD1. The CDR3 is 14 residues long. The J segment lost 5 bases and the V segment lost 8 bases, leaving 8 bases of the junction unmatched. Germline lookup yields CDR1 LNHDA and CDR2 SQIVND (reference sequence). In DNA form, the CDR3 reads TGTGCCAGTCGCCGGGACAGAATTACCGGGGAGCTGTTTTTT. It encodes CASRRDRITGELFF.

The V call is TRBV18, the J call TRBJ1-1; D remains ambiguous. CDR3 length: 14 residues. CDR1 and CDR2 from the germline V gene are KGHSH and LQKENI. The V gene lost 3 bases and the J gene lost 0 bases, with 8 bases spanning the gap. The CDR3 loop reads CASSPDTLNTEAFF. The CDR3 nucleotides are TGTGCCAGCTCACCCGACACACTGAACACTGAAGCTTTCTTT.

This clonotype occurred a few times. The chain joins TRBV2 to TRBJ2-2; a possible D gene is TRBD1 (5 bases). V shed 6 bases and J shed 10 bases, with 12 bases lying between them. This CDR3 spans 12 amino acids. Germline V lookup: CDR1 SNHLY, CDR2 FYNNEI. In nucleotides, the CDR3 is TGTGCCAGCAGGACAGAAGTGCTGGAGCTGTTTTTT. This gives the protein CASRTEVLELFF.

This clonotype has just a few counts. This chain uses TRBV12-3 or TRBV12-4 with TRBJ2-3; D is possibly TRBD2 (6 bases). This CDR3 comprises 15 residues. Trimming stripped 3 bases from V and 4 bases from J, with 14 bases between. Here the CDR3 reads CASSFSAGRPDTQYF. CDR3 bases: TGTGCCAGCAGTTTTTCTGCAGGGAGGCCAGATACGCAGTATTTT.

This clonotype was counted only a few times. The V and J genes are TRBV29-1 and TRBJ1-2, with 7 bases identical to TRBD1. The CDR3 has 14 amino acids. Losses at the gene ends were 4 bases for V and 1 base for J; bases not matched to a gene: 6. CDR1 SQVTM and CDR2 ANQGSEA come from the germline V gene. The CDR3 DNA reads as TGCAGCGTTGCGGGGACAGCGGATAACTATGGCTACACCTTC. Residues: CSVAGTADNYGYTF.

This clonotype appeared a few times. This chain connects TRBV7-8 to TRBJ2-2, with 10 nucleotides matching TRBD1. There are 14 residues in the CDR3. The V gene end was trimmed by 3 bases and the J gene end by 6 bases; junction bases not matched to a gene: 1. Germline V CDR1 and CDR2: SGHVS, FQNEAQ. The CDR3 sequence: CASSFGQGAGELFF. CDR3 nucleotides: TGTGCCAGCAGCTTTGGACAGGGGGCCGGGGAGCTGTTTTTT.

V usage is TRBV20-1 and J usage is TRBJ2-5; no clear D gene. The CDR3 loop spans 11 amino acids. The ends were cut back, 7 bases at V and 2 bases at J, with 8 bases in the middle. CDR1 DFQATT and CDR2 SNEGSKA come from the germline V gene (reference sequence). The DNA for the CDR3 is TGCAGTGTGAGACCGCAAGAGACCCAGTACTTC. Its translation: CSVRPQETQYF.

The CDR3 DNA follows: TGTGCCAGCAGCCCCAGACAGGGGGGCTACAATGAGCAGTTCTTC. Translated: CASSPRQGGYNEQFF. This rearrangement joins TRBV7-2 to TRBJ2-1, with TRBD1 identical over 9 bases. With V trimmed by 5 bases and J by 3 bases, 5 bases remained unmatched. Germline lookup yields CDR1 SGHTA and CDR2 FQGNSA. This CDR3 has 15 residues. Full variable domain (remainder filled in from reference TRBV7-2 and TRBJ2-1): GAGVSQSPSNKVTEKGKDVELRCDPISGHTALYWYRQSLGQGLEFLIYFQGNSAPDKSGLPSDRFSAERTGGSVSTLTIQRTQQEDSAVYLCASSPRQGGYNEQFFGPGTRLTVL.

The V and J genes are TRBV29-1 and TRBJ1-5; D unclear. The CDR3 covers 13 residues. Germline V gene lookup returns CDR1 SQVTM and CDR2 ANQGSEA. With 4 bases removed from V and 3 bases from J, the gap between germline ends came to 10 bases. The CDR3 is CSVGEGNNQPQHF. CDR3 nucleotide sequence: TGCAGCGTTGGGGAAGGGAACAATCAGCCCCAGCATTTT.

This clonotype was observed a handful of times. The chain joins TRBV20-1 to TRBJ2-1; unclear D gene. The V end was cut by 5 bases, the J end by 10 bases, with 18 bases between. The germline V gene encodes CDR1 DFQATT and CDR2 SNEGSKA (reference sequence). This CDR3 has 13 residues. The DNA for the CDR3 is TGCAGTGCTCCTAGGACCCGACTCTGGGAGCAGTTCTTC. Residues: CSAPRTRLWEQFF.

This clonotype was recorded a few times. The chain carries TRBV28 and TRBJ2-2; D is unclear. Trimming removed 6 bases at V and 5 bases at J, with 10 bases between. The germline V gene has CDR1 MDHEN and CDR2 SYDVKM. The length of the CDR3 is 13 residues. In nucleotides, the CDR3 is TGTGCCAGCAGCTATATAATGACCGGGGAGCTGTTTTTT. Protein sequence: CASSYIMTGELFF. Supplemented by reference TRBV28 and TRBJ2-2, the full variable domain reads DVKVTQSSRYLVKRTGEKVFLECVQDMDHENMFWYRQDPGLGLRLIYFSYDVKMKEKGDIPEGYSVSREKKERFSLILESASTNQTSMYLCASSYIMTGELFFGEGSRLTVL.

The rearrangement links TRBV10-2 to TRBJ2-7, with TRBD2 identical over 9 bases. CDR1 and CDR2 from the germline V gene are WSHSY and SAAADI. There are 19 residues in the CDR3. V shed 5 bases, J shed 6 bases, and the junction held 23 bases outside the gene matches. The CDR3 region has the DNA TGCGCCAGCAGTCCCGCCCTAGCCGAAGCGGGAGGAGACTTCGGCGAGCAGTACTTC. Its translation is CASSPALAEAGGDFGEQYF.

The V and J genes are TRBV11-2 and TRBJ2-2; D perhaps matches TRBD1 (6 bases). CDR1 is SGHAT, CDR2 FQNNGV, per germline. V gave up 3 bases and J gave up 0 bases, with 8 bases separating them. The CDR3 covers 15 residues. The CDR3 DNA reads TGTGCCAGCAGCTTCCAGGGGACGAACACCGGGGAGCTGTTTTTT. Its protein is CASSFQGTNTGELFF. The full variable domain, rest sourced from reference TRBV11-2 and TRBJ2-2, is EAGVAQSPRYKIIEKRQSVAFWCNPISGHATLYWYQQILGQGPKLLIQFQNNGVVDDSQLPKDRFSAERLKGVDSTLKIQPAKLEDSAVYLCASSFQGTNTGELFFGEGSRLTVL.